Listed here are 8 T cell receptor beta chains from one sample, sequenced in a study of blood T cell repertoires in COVID-19. Generated by immunoSEQ multiplex PCR, the TCRdb table keeps only in-frame clones and is missing some. This sample has about 170,000 clones; roughly 86% occur once, and the top ten carry approximately 3.5%. Sequenced material: peripheral blood. These receptors all stem from a man between 65 and 80 years old with acute or convalescent COVID-19.

This clone was recorded once. J is TRBJ2-7 and V is TRBV28, with 7 bases lining up with TRBD2. Germline loops: CDR1 MDHEN, CDR2 SYDVKM. V trimming: 10 bases; J trimming: 5 bases; junction bases outside the gene matches: 17. The CDR3 has 15 amino acids. CDR3 nucleotides: TGTGCCATAAGTCCAGTTGGGGGAGGGCCCCACGAGCAGTACTTC. Protein: CAISPVGGGPHEQYF.

This chain links TRBV7-2 with TRBJ2-5, with D maybe TRBD2 (5 bases). Trimming took off 6 bases at V and 5 bases at J, with 16 bases between the two ends. This CDR3 is built from 14 residues. Germline CDR1 and CDR2: SGHTA and FQGNSA. The CDR3 region has the DNA TGTGCCAGCAGGCCCGGGCGAGGGTCGGAGACCCAGTACTTC. It encodes CASRPGRGSETQYF.

This chain joins TRBV5-1 and TRBJ2-3; 16 positions match TRBD2. The CDR3 spans 18 residues. Trimming at V came to 4 bases and at J to 4 bases, leaving 9 bases not matched to a gene. CDR1 and CDR2 (germline): SGHRS, YFSETQ. The CDR3: CASSRGGLAGGPPDTQYF. In DNA, the CDR3 is TGCGCCAGCAGCCGGGGGGGACTAGCGGGAGGGCCACCAGATACGCAGTATTTT.

This chain uses TRBV2 with TRBJ1-1; 7 nucleotides agree with TRBD1. Losses at the gene ends were 6 bases for V and 11 bases for J; bases not matched to a gene: 6. CDR3 size: 11 residues. Germline V gene lookup returns CDR1 SNHLY and CDR2 FYNNEI. This CDR3 is CASRATGRAFF. CDR3 in DNA: TGTGCCAGCAGGGCGACAGGGAGGGCTTTCTTT.

The genes are TRBV6-1 and TRBJ1-5, with a weak D call TRBD1 (5 bases). V lost 3 bases, J lost 4 bases, and 13 bases lay in between. CDR1 MNHNS and CDR2 SASEGT come from the germline V gene. This CDR3 has 15 amino acids. CDR3 region: CASSETGGGNQPQHF. The CDR3, as DNA: TGTGCCAGCAGTGAGACCGGCGGGGGTAATCAGCCCCAGCATTTT.

This chain uses TRBV29-1 with TRBJ2-7, with 7 bases that match TRBD1. This CDR3 is built from 12 residues. Germline lookup yields CDR1 SQVTM and CDR2 ANQGSEA. Trimming at V came to 7 bases and at J to 5 bases, leaving 8 bases not matched to a gene. CDR3 sequence (DNA): TGCAGCGCGAGACAGGGTAGCAACGAGCAGTACTTC. Amino acids: CSARQGSNEQYF.

This chain joins TRBV7-9 and TRBJ1-1, with D maybe TRBD1 (5 bases). Germline V gene data show CDR1 as SEHNR and CDR2 as FQNEAQ (reference sequence). V shed 6 bases and J shed 6 bases, with 20 bases lying between them. This CDR3 is 15 amino acids long. The CDR3 here is CASSPLAGQGAEAFF. The CDR3 nucleotides are TGTGCCAGCAGTCCATTAGCTGGACAAGGGGCTGAAGCTTTCTTT.

This chain joins TRBV25-1 and TRBJ2-1, with D possibly matching TRBD1 (5 bases). V was clipped by 7 bases and J by 9 bases, with 10 bases between them. Germline CDR1 and CDR2: MGHDK and SYGVNS. This CDR3 contains 11 residues. CDR3 sequence (DNA): TGTGCCAGCAATATAAGGGGTGAGCAGTTCTTC. It is translated as CASNIRGEQFF.